The 24 T cell receptor beta chains given below trace back to one sample, sequenced in a study of cytomegalovirus exposure and HLA in healthy donors. Both 60 Vbeta primers and 13 Jbeta primers went into the PCR. The method was immunoSEQ multiplex PCR; TCRdb's version includes in-frame clones alone and lacks a portion of them. The sample has 75,000 to 95,000 clones; 60% to 70% are singletons. Sequencing was carried out using PBMCs. The receptors shown here come from a woman in her 30s in good health and CMV-seronegative.

As regards this clone: The sample holds other DNA sequences that translate to the same CDR3. This rearrangement joins TRBV11-2 to TRBJ1-6; D is unclear. This CDR3 contains 15 residues. Trimming removed 0 bases at V and 5 bases at J, with 8 bases between. Germline V lookup: CDR1 SGHAT, CDR2 FQNNGV. The CDR3 sequence: CASSLDRLNNSPLHF. The CDR3 DNA is TGTGCCAGCAGCTTAGACAGGCTTAATAATTCACCCCTCCACTTT.

This clone was counted only a few times. CDR3 coding DNA: TGTGCCAGCAGCCAGCTGGACAGGAAAAATCCCTACGAGCAGTACTTC. Amino acids: CASSQLDRKNPYEQYF. The rearrangement links TRBV11-2 to TRBJ2-7; 7 bases are shared with TRBD1. The CDR3 sequence is 16 residues long. V shed 5 bases, J shed 2 bases, and the junction held 12 bases outside the gene matches. Germline CDR1 and CDR2: SGHAT and FQNNGV.

This sequence joins TRBV10-1 and TRBJ2-5; 7 bases agree with TRBD1. This CDR3 spans 14 amino acids. Germline lookup yields CDR1 WNHNN and CDR2 SYGVQD (reference sequence). V was pared by 5 bases and J by 10 bases, with 13 bases of the junction left unmatched. The DNA of the CDR3 is TGCGCCAGCAGTAAACAGGGGCTCCGGGGTGGCCAGTACTTC. Its translation: CASSKQGLRGGQYF.

The chain carries TRBV5-1 and TRBJ2-5; 9 bases match TRBD2. Germline CDR1 reads SGHRS; CDR2 reads YFSETQ. The CDR3 is made up of 15 amino acids. Trimming cost V 3 bases and J 6 bases; bases outside gene matches: 9. In nucleotides, the CDR3 is TGCGCCAGCAGCTCACGAGCGGGGGGCGGACAGACCCAGTACTTC. Amino acids: CASSSRAGGGQTQYF.

The rearrangement links TRBV10-3 to TRBJ1-2, with D tentatively TRBD1 (5 bases). Trimming removed 0 bases from V and 4 bases from J, with 12 bases in between. The CDR3 runs 15 residues. Looked up from germline, CDR1 is ENHRY and CDR2 is SYGVKD. The DNA of the CDR3 is TGTGCCATCAGTGAGTCGGGCAGGGATCTCTATGGCTACACCTTC. Translated: CAISESGRDLYGYTF.

This sequence joins TRBV29-1 and TRBJ2-3; 10 bases agree with TRBD1. Germline CDR1 reads SQVTM; CDR2 reads ANQGSEA. CDR3 length: 14 amino acids. Losses at the gene ends were 7 bases for V and 4 bases for J; bases not matched to a gene: 8. CDR3 region: CSARSGTGADTQYF. CDR3 in DNA: TGCAGCGCCCGATCGGGGACAGGGGCAGATACGCAGTATTTT.

The chain has TRBV10-3 and TRBJ2-2, with 9 bases fitting TRBD2. The CDR3 runs to 16 residues. The trim removed 6 bases at V and 4 bases at J, leaving 9 bases unmatched. CDR1 and CDR2 (germline): ENHRY, SYGVKD. The CDR3 loop reads CAIRAPGLAGTGELFF. DNA for the CDR3: TGTGCCATCAGGGCACCGGGACTAGCAGGCACCGGGGAGCTGTTTTTT.

This clone was seen only a few times. The chain combines TRBV28 with TRBJ1-2; 7 positions match TRBD1. V lost 8 bases, J lost 4 bases, and 10 bases stayed unmatched. CDR1 is MDHEN and CDR2 is SYDVKM in the germline V gene. The length of the CDR3 is 14 residues. CDR3 sequence (DNA): TGTGCCAGCCTTCAGACCGGGACAGCCTATGGCTACACCTTC. Translated: CASLQTGTAYGYTF.

This clone was seen a few times. The chain employs TRBV28 and TRBJ2-4, with 8 bases that match TRBD1. Germline V gives CDR1 MDHEN, CDR2 SYDVKM. This CDR3 has 15 amino acids. V lost 5 bases, J lost 0 bases, and 3 bases stayed unmatched. The chain's CDR3 is CASSIGQGAKNIQYF. For the CDR3, the DNA is TGTGCCAGCAGTATAGGACAGGGAGCCAAAAACATTCAGTACTTC.

The V gene is TRBV2, the J gene TRBJ2-3; possibly TRBD1 for D (5 bases). Looked up from germline, CDR1 is SNHLY and CDR2 is FYNNEI. V shed 8 bases and J shed 6 bases, with 21 bases lying between them. The CDR3 consists of 15 residues. CDR3 amino acids: CASQVGQGPFDTQYF. The CDR3 nucleotides read TGTGCCAGCCAGGTGGGGCAGGGCCCCTTTGATACGCAGTATTTT.

This clone has more than one count but fewer than ten. The chain combines TRBV7-9 with TRBJ1-1; D uncertain. Germline-derived CDR1 and CDR2 are SEHNR and FQNEAQ (reference sequence). Trimming took 2 bases from V and 3 from J, leaving 13 bases between them. The CDR3 has 15 amino acids. In DNA form, the CDR3 reads TGTGCCAGCAGCTTATTCGGCGGCGTGGACACTGAAGCTTTCTTT. This gives the protein CASSLFGGVDTEAFF.

This sequence joins TRBV4-1 and TRBJ2-7, with D possibly TRBD2 on 5 matching bases. There are 17 residues in the CDR3. V dropped 4 bases and J dropped 2 bases, with 21 bases sitting between them. Germline-derived CDR1 and CDR2 are MGHRA and YSYEKL. This CDR3 reads CASSPPGRLTGAYEQYF. DNA for the CDR3: TGCGCCAGCAGCCCCCCGGGCAGACTCACCGGGGCCTACGAGCAGTACTTC.

V is TRBV5-4 and J is TRBJ1-2, with 8 bases matching TRBD1. Unmatched junction bases numbered 14, after V lost 4 bases and J lost 6 bases. Germline V lookup: CDR1 SGHNT, CDR2 YYREEE (reference sequence). The CDR3 is 16 amino acids. CDR3 DNA: TGTGCCAGCAGCCCGGGTGGGACAGGCACCGGGGATGGCTACACCTTC. This sequence encodes CASSPGGTGTGDGYTF.

This clone was found a few times. Other DNA sequences in this specimen translate into the identical CDR3. The chain links TRBV6-6 to TRBJ2-7; the D gene is possibly TRBD2 (6 bases). Looked up from germline, CDR1 is MNHNY and CDR2 is SVGAGI (reference sequence). Trimming stripped 5 bases from V and 2 bases from J, with 16 bases between. The CDR3 consists of 15 residues. CDR3 coding DNA: TGTGCCAGCAGTCCGACCCGTGGCGGGACCTACGAGCAGTACTTC. Protein: CASSPTRGGTYEQYF.

Turning to this clone: At one boundary the junction diverges from the germline segment, which might be a read error. The V call is TRBV7-9, the J call TRBJ1-6, with D uncertain. In germline, CDR1 is SEHNR, CDR2 FQNEAQ (reference sequence). The CDR3 consists of 15 residues. DNA of the CDR3: TGTGCCAGCAGCCCCCGAGGTCAACCAAATTCACCCCTCCGCTTT. Translated, it gives CASSPRGQPNSPLRF.

The V gene is TRBV5-6, the J gene TRBJ2-3; a possible D gene is TRBD2 (5 bases). There are 13 residues in the CDR3. Trimming stripped 2 bases from V and 5 bases from J, with 9 bases between. Germline V lookup: CDR1 SGHDT, CDR2 YYEEEE. The CDR3 bases are TGTGCCAGCAGCTTTATTCGGGGAGATACGCAGTATTTT. It yields the protein CASSFIRGDTQYF.

This clone was detected a few times. The chain is built from TRBV7-8 and TRBJ1-1; unclear D gene. The CDR3 runs 15 residues. The ends were cut back, 5 bases at V and 1 base at J, with 14 bases in the middle. Germline assignment: CDR1 SGHVS and CDR2 FQNEAQ. The CDR3 DNA is TGTGCCAGCAGCCATCGAATAGTCGGGAACACTGAAGCTTTCTTT. The encoded protein is CASSHRIVGNTEAFF.

A few counts support this clone. The V gene is TRBV10-2, the J gene TRBJ2-1, with 8 bases fitting TRBD2. V was clipped by 8 bases and J by 4 bases; unmatched bases: 10. Germline CDR1 is WSHSY and CDR2 is SAAADI. This CDR3 region has 15 residues. The CDR3 here is CASGYGRATYNEQFF. DNA for the CDR3: TGCGCCAGCGGGTACGGGAGGGCCACATACAATGAGCAGTTCTTC.

This chain links TRBV5-1 with TRBJ1-2; D is unclear. The CDR3 sequence is 16 residues long. V was shortened by 2 bases and J by 0 bases, with 14 bases between the two germline ends. Germline values: CDR1 SGHRS, CDR2 YFSETQ. The CDR3 region has the DNA TGCGCCAGCAGCTTTGTACCAGGCGACGCTAACTATGGCTACACCTTC. Its protein product is CASSFVPGDANYGYTF.

Only a few counts were recorded for this clone. This chain links TRBV5-1 with TRBJ2-5, with TRBD2 matching 15 bases. CDR1 is SGHRS and CDR2 is YFSETQ in the germline V gene. This CDR3 contains 17 residues. The J segment lost 2 bases and the V segment lost 5 bases, leaving 7 bases of the junction unmatched. Here the CDR3 reads CASRQGLAGGTQETQYF. The CDR3 DNA sequence: TGCGCCAGCAGACAGGGACTAGCGGGGGGAACTCAAGAGACCCAGTACTTC.

This clone is a singleton in its sample. The chain uses TRBV30 and TRBJ2-7; 14 nucleotides match TRBD2. The CDR3 runs 14 residues. Germline V gene lookup returns CDR1 GTSNPN and CDR2 SVGIG (reference sequence). CDR3 in amino acids: CGAGTSGSPYEQYF. As DNA, the CDR3 is TGTGGCGCCGGGACTAGCGGGAGCCCCTACGAGCAGTACTTC.

This chain connects TRBV18 to TRBJ1-5, with TRBD1 matching over 8 bases. The germline V gene has CDR1 KGHSH and CDR2 LQKENI. The V segment lost 1 base and the J segment 6 bases; nucleotides outside the gene matches: 14. CDR3 length: 18 residues. CDR3: CASSPRGPRQGQGQPQHF. The DNA of the CDR3 is TGTGCCAGCTCACCACGGGGACCCAGACAGGGGCAGGGTCAGCCCCAGCATTTT.

This clone was observed a few times. This chain links TRBV10-1 with TRBJ1-1; 7 bases fit TRBD1. In germline, CDR1 is WNHNN, CDR2 SYGVQD (reference sequence). The CDR3 is 15 amino acids. V was pared by 3 bases and J by 1 base, with 5 bases of the junction left unmatched. This CDR3 reads CASSDQGVSNTEAFF. The CDR3 region has the DNA TGCGCCAGCAGTGACCAGGGGGTGTCGAACACTGAAGCTTTCTTT.

The V gene is TRBV27, the J gene TRBJ1-2; D is possibly TRBD1 (5 bases). The CDR3 runs to 13 residues. CDR1 and CDR2 (germline): MNHEY, SMNVEV (reference sequence). V lost 3 bases and J lost 9, with 14 bases in between. The CDR3 sequence: CASSLAEGDRYTF. The DNA for the CDR3 is TGTGCCAGCAGTTTGGCAGAAGGGGATCGCTACACCTTC.